The source of this T cell receptor (beta chain) is a study of lymphopenia after photon versus proton radiotherapy. Findings and limits, study-wide: In patients who died, overall survival fell as post-nadir TCR diversity dropped more.

CDR1 and CDR2 from the germline V gene are SGHRS and YFSETQ. V was clipped by 1 base and J by 5 bases; unmatched bases: 4. The CDR3 runs 15 residues. Regarding this clone: The antigen is unknown.

Assay: immunoSEQ multiplex PCR; the TCRdb copy retains only in-frame clones and omits some. The sample shows approximately 30,000 clones, over 80% of them seen only once. The sequence was obtained from a woman in her fifties or sixties with pancreatic cancer. The sequenced sample was peripheral blood, obtained from a patient treated with photon-based radiotherapy. The chain uses TRBV5-1 and TRBJ2-7; TRBD2 matches at 12 bases. The CDR3 sequence: CASSLTGLAGHEQYF. CDR3 nucleotides: TGCGCCAGCAGCTTGACGGGACTAGCGGGCCACGAGCAGTACTTC.